This TCR beta chain emerged from a study of shared T cell receptors in the human thymus. Method: immunoSEQ multiplex PCR; TCRdb's copy keeps in-frame clones and lacks some. The sample has approximately 580,000 clones; around 78% are singletons. CDR1 is MRHNA and CDR2 is SNTAGT in the germline V gene. This CDR3 contains 15 residues. Trimming removed 0 bases from V and 5 bases from J; junction bases left unmatched: 5. A further study also used this sample, focusing on human thymus T cells. Per that study: V and J genes seemed to be used with bias in thymic and blood repertoires.

The chain carries TRBV6-4 and TRBJ2-7; 9 bases match TRBD2. The sequencing sample was made of thymocytes. The source is a boy younger than two with a congenital heart defect. The CDR3 spells CASSDSTSGLHEQYF. Here the CDR3 DNA reads TGTGCCAGCAGTGACTCGACTAGCGGACTCCACGAGCAGTACTTC.